These T cell receptor beta chains were read from a single sample in a study of OX40 agonist ivuxolimab in advanced cancers. Some clones are missing from TCRdb's copy, which holds only in-frame ones; the method was immunoSEQ multiplex PCR. The data show 130,000 or so clones, with around 93% seen just once and more than 0.15% held by the top ten. The sample consisted of CD4+ or CD8+ T cells sorted from blood, taken in a trial of the OX40 agonist ivuxolimab. These receptor sequences come from an adult with an advanced solid tumor such as melanoma, head and neck, liver or kidney cancer. CDR3s include the opening cysteine and the closing phenylalanine or tryptophan. Fields, in order: D gene, CDR3 length, clone size, J gene, V gene, CDR3 DNA, CDR3 protein. A D gene is named only where the DNA matches it firmly. For some rows the clone size is stated as once, few or many, or as a class when expanded; others skip it.

D gene: NA; CDR3 length: 11; clone size: NA; J gene: TRBJ2-5; V gene: TRBV7-9; CDR3 DNA: TGTGCCAGCAGCCGACCAGAGACCCAGTACTTC; CDR3 protein: CASSRPETQYF
D gene: NA; CDR3 length: 14; clone size: NA; J gene: TRBJ2-7; V gene: TRBV5-6; CDR3 DNA: TGTGCCAGCAGCTTGGTTGGTAGCTCCTACGAGCAGTACTTC; CDR3 protein: CASSLVGSSYEQYF
D gene: NA; CDR3 length: 15; clone size: NA; J gene: TRBJ1-2; V gene: TRBV9; CDR3 DNA: TGTGCCAGCAGCGTAGGGGCAGGAGCTTACTATGGCTACACCTTC; CDR3 protein: CASSVGAGAYYGYTF
D gene: TRBD1; CDR3 length: 17; clone size: NA; J gene: TRBJ2-3; V gene: TRBV7-3; CDR3 DNA: TGTGCCAGCAGCTTAACGAGGGGGACAGGGCAGACAGATACGCAGTATTTT; CDR3 protein: CASSLTRGTGQTDTQYF
D gene: TRBD1; CDR3 length: 13; clone size: NA; J gene: TRBJ2-1; V gene: TRBV6-4; CDR3 DNA: TGTGCCAGCAGTCGGGACAGGGCAAATGAGCAGTTCTTC; CDR3 protein: CASSRDRANEQFF
D gene: NA; CDR3 length: 14; clone size: NA; J gene: TRBJ2-7; V gene: TRBV2; CDR3 DNA: TGTGCCAGCAGTGGCTTCCTCACGACCTACGAGCAGTACTTC; CDR3 protein: CASSGFLTTYEQYF
D gene: TRBD1; CDR3 length: 13; clone size: once; J gene: TRBJ2-3; V gene: TRBV7-9; CDR3 DNA: TGTGCCAGCAGCCCTCTGTATGGGACAGGGCAGTATTTT; CDR3 protein: CASSPLYGTGQYF
D gene: TRBD1; CDR3 length: 15; clone size: NA; J gene: TRBJ1-5; V gene: TRBV7-8; CDR3 DNA: TGTGCCAGCAGCTCTAGACAGGGTAGGAATCAGCCCCAGCATTTT; CDR3 protein: CASSSRQGRNQPQHF
D gene: TRBD1; CDR3 length: 17; clone size: NA; J gene: TRBJ1-6; V gene: TRBV2; CDR3 DNA: TGTGCCAGCAGGGGGGCTGAATTCGGGACAGGGGGTTCACCCCTCCACTTT; CDR3 protein: CASRGAEFGTGGSPLHF
D gene: TRBD2; CDR3 length: 17; clone size: NA; J gene: TRBJ2-6; V gene: TRBV11-1; CDR3 DNA: TGTGCCAGCAGCTTCGGGGGGGGCGCCTCTGGGGCCAACGTCCTGACTTTC; CDR3 protein: CASSFGGGASGANVLTF
D gene: TRBD2; CDR3 length: 17; clone size: NA; J gene: TRBJ2-2; V gene: TRBV11-3; CDR3 DNA: TGTGCCAGCAGCATCAGCGGGGAGACCTCTAACACCGGGGAGCTGTTTTTT; CDR3 protein: CASSISGETSNTGELFF
D gene: NA; CDR3 length: 13; clone size: NA; J gene: TRBJ2-7; V gene: TRBV5-1; CDR3 DNA: TGCGCCAGCAGCTCCGACCCCTTCTCCGAGCAGTACTTC; CDR3 protein: CASSSDPFSEQYF
D gene: TRBD2; CDR3 length: 15; clone size: NA; J gene: TRBJ2-3; V gene: TRBV7-2; CDR3 DNA: TGTGCCAGCAGCTCCCTAGCGGGAGTGACAGATACGCAGTATTTT; CDR3 protein: CASSSLAGVTDTQYF
D gene: NA; CDR3 length: 14; clone size: NA; J gene: TRBJ2-5; V gene: TRBV2; CDR3 DNA: TGTGCCAGCGGCAGCGGGCTAAGGGGAGAGACCCAGTACTTC; CDR3 protein: CASGSGLRGETQYF
D gene: NA; CDR3 length: 16; clone size: NA; J gene: TRBJ2-1; V gene: TRBV9; CDR3 DNA: TGTGCCAGCAGCGTAGAGGGCAGGGTAGTTTCGGCTGAGCAGTTCTTC; CDR3 protein: CASSVEGRVVSAEQFF
D gene: NA; CDR3 length: 13; clone size: NA; J gene: TRBJ2-5; V gene: TRBV30; CDR3 DNA: TGTGCCTGGAACACGGACTTCCAAGAGACCCAGTACTTC; CDR3 protein: CAWNTDFQETQYF
D gene: NA; CDR3 length: 13; clone size: NA; J gene: TRBJ1-2; V gene: TRBV10-3; CDR3 DNA: TGTGCCATCAGTGAGATGCAGGACTATGGCTACACCTTC; CDR3 protein: CAISEMQDYGYTF
D gene: TRBD2; CDR3 length: 15; clone size: NA; J gene: TRBJ2-1; V gene: TRBV5-4; CDR3 DNA: TGTGCCAGCAGCCCCGGGGGGGGCTCCTACAATGAGCAGTTCTTC; CDR3 protein: CASSPGGGSYNEQFF
D gene: TRBD2; CDR3 length: 16; clone size: NA; J gene: TRBJ2-3; V gene: TRBV5-8; CDR3 DNA: TGTGCCAGCAGCCGGGGGGTTGCGGCCCACACAGATACGCAGTATTTT; CDR3 protein: CASSRGVAAHTDTQYF
D gene: NA; CDR3 length: 15; clone size: NA; J gene: TRBJ1-2; V gene: TRBV28; CDR3 DNA: TGTGCCAGCATCCGGGGGGGGCGTCGTCACTATGGCTACACCTTC; CDR3 protein: CASIRGGRRHYGYTF
D gene: TRBD2; CDR3 length: 18; clone size: NA; J gene: TRBJ2-3; V gene: TRBV5-4; CDR3 DNA: TGTGCCAGCAGCCAAGGGACTAGCGGGCGGACCTCCACAGATACGCAGTATTTT; CDR3 protein: CASSQGTSGRTSTDTQYF
D gene: NA; CDR3 length: 14; clone size: NA; J gene: TRBJ2-2; V gene: TRBV6-5; CDR3 DNA: TGTGCCAGCAGTCGATCGCGGTACACCGGGGAGCTGTTTTTT; CDR3 protein: CASSRSRYTGELFF
D gene: NA; CDR3 length: 15; clone size: NA; J gene: TRBJ2-1; V gene: TRBV7-8; CDR3 DNA: TGTGCCAGCAGCTCGGGACCACTCCACTACAATGAGCAGTTCTTC; CDR3 protein: CASSSGPLHYNEQFF
D gene: NA; CDR3 length: 11; clone size: NA; J gene: TRBJ2-1; V gene: TRBV11-2; CDR3 DNA: TGTGCCAGCAGCTTTCCGTATGAGCAGTTCTTC; CDR3 protein: CASSFPYEQFF
D gene: TRBD2; CDR3 length: 16; clone size: NA; J gene: TRBJ2-1; V gene: TRBV30; CDR3 DNA: TGTGCCTGGAAGGGGTCGGGAACTAGCGCGAACAATGAGCAGTTCTTC; CDR3 protein: CAWKGSGTSANNEQFF
D gene: NA; CDR3 length: 14; clone size: NA; J gene: TRBJ1-1; V gene: TRBV10-3; CDR3 DNA: TGTGCCATCAGTCCGGCAGTCGTGAACACTGAAGCTTTCTTT; CDR3 protein: CAISPAVVNTEAFF
D gene: NA; CDR3 length: 16; clone size: NA; J gene: TRBJ2-7; V gene: TRBV21-1; CDR3 DNA: TGTGCCAGCAGCAAACACCCCGACCGGGGTTTCAACGAGCAGTACTTC; CDR3 protein: CASSKHPDRGFNEQYF
D gene: NA; CDR3 length: 13; clone size: NA; J gene: TRBJ1-2; V gene: TRBV28; CDR3 DNA: TGTGCCACCAATTCGATAAGGGACTATGGCTACACCTTC; CDR3 protein: CATNSIRDYGYTF
D gene: NA; CDR3 length: 13; clone size: NA; J gene: TRBJ2-7; V gene: TRBV6-6; CDR3 DNA: TGTGCCAGCAGCCAGGGACGGTCCTACGAGCAGTACTTC; CDR3 protein: CASSQGRSYEQYF
D gene: TRBD2; CDR3 length: 19; clone size: NA; J gene: TRBJ2-6; V gene: TRBV6-1; CDR3 DNA: TGTGCCAGCAGTGGGGCTCTAGCGGGGGGAAGCTCTGGGGCCAACGTCCTGACTTTC; CDR3 protein: CASSGALAGGSSGANVLTF
D gene: NA; CDR3 length: 14; clone size: NA; J gene: TRBJ1-5; V gene: TRBV4-2; CDR3 DNA: TGTGCCAGCAGCCAAGATAGGGCGGATCAGCCCCAGCATTTT; CDR3 protein: CASSQDRADQPQHF
D gene: TRBD2; CDR3 length: 16; clone size: NA; J gene: TRBJ2-2; V gene: TRBV6-6; CDR3 DNA: TGTGCCAGCATCGCTTCGGGGGGTAGGGACACCGGGGAGCTGTTTTTT; CDR3 protein: CASIASGGRDTGELFF
D gene: NA; CDR3 length: 16; clone size: NA; J gene: TRBJ1-4; V gene: TRBV5-6; CDR3 DNA: TGTGCCAGCAGCTCCCGACCCTTTGCAACTAATGAAAAACTGTTTTTT; CDR3 protein: CASSSRPFATNEKLFF
D gene: NA; CDR3 length: 17; clone size: NA; J gene: TRBJ1-5; V gene: TRBV19; CDR3 DNA: TGTGCCAGTAGTACTTTTCCGGGGGCGAGGAGCAATCAGCCCCAGCATTTT; CDR3 protein: CASSTFPGARSNQPQHF
D gene: NA; CDR3 length: 15; clone size: NA; J gene: TRBJ1-5; V gene: TRBV19; CDR3 DNA: TGTGCCAGTAGTATGTATGACGGGGGAAAGGGAGCCCAGCATTTT; CDR3 protein: CASSMYDGGKGAQHF
D gene: NA; CDR3 length: 13; clone size: NA; J gene: TRBJ1-4; V gene: TRBV7-8; CDR3 DNA: TGTGCCAGCAGCTTTCTGGGGAATGAAAAACTGTTTTTT; CDR3 protein: CASSFLGNEKLFF
D gene: NA; CDR3 length: 14; clone size: NA; J gene: TRBJ1-5; V gene: TRBV6-5; CDR3 DNA: TGTGCCAGCAGTAGCCCCGCCCCCAATCAGCCCCAGCATTTT; CDR3 protein: CASSSPAPNQPQHF
D gene: TRBD1; CDR3 length: 14; clone size: NA; J gene: TRBJ1-4; V gene: TRBV6-5; CDR3 DNA: TGTGCCAGCAACCCCAGGGGGGCTAATGAAAAACTGTTTTTT; CDR3 protein: CASNPRGANEKLFF
D gene: NA; CDR3 length: 16; clone size: once; J gene: TRBJ1-5; V gene: TRBV28; CDR3 DNA: TGTGCCAGCAGTTTGGGAGACATATTGGTCTCTAAACCCCAGCATTTT; CDR3 protein: CASSLGDILVSKPQHF
D gene: TRBD2; CDR3 length: 15; clone size: NA; J gene: TRBJ2-7; V gene: TRBV19; CDR3 DNA: TGTGCCAGTAGTATAGAACTAGCGGCTCCCTACGAGCAGTACTTC; CDR3 protein: CASSIELAAPYEQYF
D gene: NA; CDR3 length: 14; clone size: NA; J gene: TRBJ1-5; V gene: TRBV19; CDR3 DNA: TGTGCCAGTAGTATCGGGATTAGCAATCAGCCCCAGCATTTT; CDR3 protein: CASSIGISNQPQHF
D gene: TRBD1; CDR3 length: 14; clone size: NA; J gene: TRBJ2-5; V gene: TRBV9; CDR3 DNA: TGTGCCAGCAGTCACAGGGGGCTGGGGGAGACCCAGTACTTC; CDR3 protein: CASSHRGLGETQYF
D gene: NA; CDR3 length: 12; clone size: NA; J gene: TRBJ1-1; V gene: TRBV6-4; CDR3 DNA: TGTGCCAGCAGTGACTCGTGGGGACAAGCTTTCTTT; CDR3 protein: CASSDSWGQAFF
D gene: NA; CDR3 length: 13; clone size: NA; J gene: TRBJ1-1; V gene: TRBV5-1; CDR3 DNA: TGCGCCAGCAGCTTGGAACCGAACACTGAAGCTTTCTTT; CDR3 protein: CASSLEPNTEAFF
D gene: NA; CDR3 length: 15; clone size: NA; J gene: TRBJ2-1; V gene: TRBV11-3; CDR3 DNA: TGTGCCAGCAGCTTGGCAGGGGAAACCTACAATGAGCAGTTCTTC; CDR3 protein: CASSLAGETYNEQFF
D gene: TRBD2; CDR3 length: 14; clone size: NA; J gene: TRBJ2-3; V gene: TRBV2; CDR3 DNA: TGTGCCAGCAAGACTAGCGGGCTCACAGATACGCAGTATTTT; CDR3 protein: CASKTSGLTDTQYF
D gene: TRBD2; CDR3 length: 15; clone size: once; J gene: TRBJ2-3; V gene: TRBV2; CDR3 DNA: TGTGCCAGCAGGAGAGCGGGGGGGCCTGGAGATACGCAGTATTTT; CDR3 protein: CASRRAGGPGDTQYF
D gene: TRBD2; CDR3 length: 16; clone size: NA; J gene: TRBJ2-5; V gene: TRBV5-4; CDR3 DNA: TGTGCCAGCAGCTCTCAGAGGGGCGGGAGTTTAGAGACCCAGTACTTC; CDR3 protein: CASSSQRGGSLETQYF